This T cell receptor (beta chain) was documented in a study of T cells in Graves' hyperthyroidism and ophthalmopathy. This clonotype was counted only a few times. It was uncontrolled infection, other autoimmune disease, pregnancy or lactation that excluded patients. RNA transcripts were the template for amplifying TCR beta CDR3 regions. The TCR CDR3 was amplified in a first-round RT-PCR using the HTBI primer set. In TCRdb, the multiplex PCR reads were re-called with MiXCR into one record per CDR3 protein. In the table there are about 290,000 distinct CDR3 sequences, approximately 17% of which are singletons. Trimming took 6 bases from V and 4 from J, leaving 25 bases between them. The CDR3 runs to 17 residues. From germline, CDR1 is DFQATT and CDR2 SNEGSKA (reference sequence).

Material: blood. The chain has TRBV20-1 and TRBJ2-1, with TRBD1 as a possible D gene (6 bases). This TCR derives from a woman between 55 and 75 years old with Graves' ophthalmopathy. CDR3 residues: CSAQKIAFQGPYNEQFF. The CDR3 DNA sequence: TGCAGTGCCCAGAAAATTGCGTTTCAGGGGCCGTACAATGAGCAGTTCTTC.